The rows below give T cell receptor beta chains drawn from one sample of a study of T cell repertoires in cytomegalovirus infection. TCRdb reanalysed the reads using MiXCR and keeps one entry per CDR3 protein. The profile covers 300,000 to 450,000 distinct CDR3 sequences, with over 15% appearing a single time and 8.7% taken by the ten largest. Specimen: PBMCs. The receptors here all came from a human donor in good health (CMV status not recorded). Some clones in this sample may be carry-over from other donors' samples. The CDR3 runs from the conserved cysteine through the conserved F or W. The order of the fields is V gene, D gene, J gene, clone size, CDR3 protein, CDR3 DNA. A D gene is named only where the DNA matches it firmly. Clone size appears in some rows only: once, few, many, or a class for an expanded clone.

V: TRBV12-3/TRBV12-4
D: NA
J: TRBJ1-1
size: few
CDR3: CASSLMPSGAFF
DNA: TGTGCCAGCAGTCTAATGCCCTCTGGAGCTTTCTTT

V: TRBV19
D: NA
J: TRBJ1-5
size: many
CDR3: CASSIGGGSNQPQHF
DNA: TGTGCCAGTAGTATCGGTGGGGGAAGCAATCAGCCCCAGCATTTT

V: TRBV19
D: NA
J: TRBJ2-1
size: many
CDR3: CASSIASVSNEQFF
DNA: TGTGCCAGTAGTATTGCTTCGGTCTCTAATGAGCAGTTCTTC

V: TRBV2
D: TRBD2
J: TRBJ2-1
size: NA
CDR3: CASSEARVGGRGNEQFF
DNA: TGTGCCAGCAGTGAAGCGCGGGTGGGCGGGAGGGGCAATGAGCAGTTCTTC

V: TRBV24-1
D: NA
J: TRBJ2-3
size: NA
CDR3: CATSDGFTDTQYF
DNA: TGTGCCACCAGTGATGGGTTCACAGATACGCAGTATTTT

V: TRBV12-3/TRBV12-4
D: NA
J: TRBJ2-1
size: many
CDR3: CASSIAGTHNEQFF
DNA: TGTGCCAGCAGTATCGCCGGGACCCACAATGAGCAGTTCTTC

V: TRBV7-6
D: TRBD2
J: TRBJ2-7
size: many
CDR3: CASSPGVGGEQYF
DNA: TGTGCCAGCAGCCCGGGGGTGGGAGGGGAGCAGTACTTC

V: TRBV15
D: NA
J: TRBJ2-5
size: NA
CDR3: CATSRGGYQETQYF
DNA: TGTGCCACCAGCAGAGGAGGGTACCAAGAGACCCAGTACTTC

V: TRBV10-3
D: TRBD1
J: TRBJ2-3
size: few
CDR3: CATAGGSVQNTQYF
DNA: TGTGCCACGGCAGGGGGATCAGTCCAAAATACGCAGTATTTT

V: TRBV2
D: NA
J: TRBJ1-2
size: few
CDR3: CASRNPGGGYGYTF
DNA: TGTGCCAGCAGAAACCCAGGAGGGGGCTATGGCTACACCTTC

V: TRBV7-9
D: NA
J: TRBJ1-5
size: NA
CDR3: CASSLLPYSDQPQHF
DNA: TGTGCCAGCAGCTTATTGCCTTATAGCGATCAGCCCCAGCATTTT

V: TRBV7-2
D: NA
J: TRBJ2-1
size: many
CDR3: CASSFSTLERNEQFF
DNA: TGTGCCAGCAGCTTCTCTACCCTGGAACGAAATGAGCAGTTCTTC

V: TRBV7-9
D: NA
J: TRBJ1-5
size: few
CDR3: CASSRGGPQHF
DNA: TGTGCCAGCAGCCGCGGTGGCCCCCAGCATTTT

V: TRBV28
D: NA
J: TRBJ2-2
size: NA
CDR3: CASSLFQGPGELFF
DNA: TGTGCCAGCAGTTTATTTCAGGGGCCCGGGGAGCTGTTTTTT

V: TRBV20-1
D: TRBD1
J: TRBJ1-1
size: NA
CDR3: CSAVKGAGTEAFF
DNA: TGCAGTGCCGTAAAGGGGGCGGGCACTGAAGCTTTCTTT

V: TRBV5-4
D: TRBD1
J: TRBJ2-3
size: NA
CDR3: CASSFRGITDTQYF
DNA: TGTGCCAGCAGCTTCAGGGGGATCACAGATACGCAGTATTTT

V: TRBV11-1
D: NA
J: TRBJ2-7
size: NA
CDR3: CASSLYRGLYEQYF
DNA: TGTGCCAGCAGCTTGTATCGGGGACTCTACGAGCAGTACTTC

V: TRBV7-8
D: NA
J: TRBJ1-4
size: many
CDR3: CASTPYGGRETNEKLFF
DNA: TGTGCCAGCACCCCCTATGGGGGGCGAGAGACTAATGAAAAACTGTTTTTT

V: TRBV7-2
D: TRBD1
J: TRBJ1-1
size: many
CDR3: CASSRGLNTEAFF
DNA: TGTGCCAGCAGCAGGGGGCTCAACACTGAAGCTTTCTTT

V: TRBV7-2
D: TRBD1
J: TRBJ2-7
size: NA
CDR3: CASSPGTGKYEQYF
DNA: TGTGCCAGCAGCCCAGGGACAGGAAAATACGAGCAGTACTTC

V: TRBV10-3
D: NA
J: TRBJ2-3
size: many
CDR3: CAISEQGPGTDTQYF
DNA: TGTGCCATCAGTGAACAGGGTCCAGGCACAGATACGCAGTATTTT

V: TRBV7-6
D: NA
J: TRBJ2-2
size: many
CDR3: CAARGLPNTGELFF
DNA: TGTGCCGCTCGCGGGCTACCAAATACCGGGGAGCTGTTTTTT

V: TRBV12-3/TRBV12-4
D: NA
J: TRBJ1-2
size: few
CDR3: CASGYGSYGYTF
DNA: TGTGCCAGCGGGTATGGGTCCTATGGCTACACCTTC

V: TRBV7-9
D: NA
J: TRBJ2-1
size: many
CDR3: CASSSLDKPPYNEQFF
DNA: TGTGCCAGCAGTTCCCTTGATAAACCCCCCTACAATGAGCAGTTCTTC

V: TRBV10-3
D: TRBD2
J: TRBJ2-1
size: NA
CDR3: CATSLAGVNNEQFF
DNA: TGTGCCACTTCACTAGCGGGAGTAAACAATGAGCAGTTCTTC

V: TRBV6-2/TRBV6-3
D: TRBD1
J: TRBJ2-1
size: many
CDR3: CASSRGRRVANEQFF
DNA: TGTGCCAGCTCTAGGGGGCGTAGAGTAGCCAATGAGCAGTTCTTC

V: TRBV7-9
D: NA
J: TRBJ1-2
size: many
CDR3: CASSPGNPDGYTF
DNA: TGTGCCAGCAGTCCGGGCAATCCGGATGGCTACACCTTC

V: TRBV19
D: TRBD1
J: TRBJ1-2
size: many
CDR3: CAIRTGGGYGYTF
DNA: TGTGCCATCCGGACAGGGGGCGGCTATGGCTACACCTTC

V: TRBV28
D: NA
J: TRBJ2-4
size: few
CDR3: CASTPGGKNIQYF
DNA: TGTGCCAGCACCCCAGGGGGGAAAAACATTCAGTACTTC